The 7 T cell receptor beta chains in this list originate from one sample, sequenced in a study of T-cell memory formation after mild COVID-19. One entry per CDR3 protein results from TCRdb running MiXCR on the 5' RACE reads. The table includes fewer than 250,000 distinct CDR3 sequences, about 10% detected once. The specimen was PBMCs or a T cell subset sorted from them (not recorded which). The receptors stem from a man aged 18-30 years who had mild COVID-19 (a few samples of this study predate the infection). Cell type and time point are not known.

The chain links TRBV6-1 to TRBJ1-2, with 8 positions matching TRBD1. J gave up 4 bases and V 2 bases, and 3 bases lay outside the gene matches. The CDR3 length is 14 residues. Germline V lookup: CDR1 MNHNS, CDR2 SASEGT. The CDR3 DNA reads TGTGCCAGCAGTGAACATGACAGGGGCTATGGCTACACCTTC. Protein sequence: CASSEHDRGYGYTF.

This clonotype appeared a few times. The chain recombines TRBV20-1 with TRBJ1-1; 8 nucleotides match TRBD1. CDR1 is DFQATT and CDR2 is SNEGSKA in the germline V gene (reference sequence). The ends lost 6 bases at V and 4 bases at J; junction bases unmatched: 7. This CDR3 region has 13 residues. The CDR3 here is CSASQGAITEAFF. DNA of the CDR3: TGCAGTGCCTCCCAGGGGGCAATCACTGAAGCTTTCTTT.

Comments on this clonotype: Germline and junction disagree at one end, which may indicate a read error. This chain links TRBV5-1 with TRBJ2-7; TRBD2 matches 9 bases. This CDR3 is 14 amino acids long. Germline V CDR1 and CDR2: SGHRS, YFSETQ. DNA of the CDR3: TGCGCCAGAAGCTTGGCAGGGACTAGCTCCGAGCAGTACTTC. Its protein product is CARSLAGTSSEQYF.

This clonotype was seen many times. This chain connects TRBV12-3 or TRBV12-4 to TRBJ1-4, with TRBD1 matching 8 bases. This CDR3 is built from 16 residues. V gave up 3 bases and J gave up 3 bases; unmatched junction bases: 6. The CDR3 coding sequence is TGTGCCAGCAGTTTTCGGCAGGGGGCTGCTAATGAAAAACTGTTTTTT. This encodes CASSFRQGAANEKLFF.

This clonotype appeared a few times. The chain combines TRBV20-1 with TRBJ2-7, with 7 nucleotides matching TRBD1. CDR3 length: 14 amino acids. The V segment lost 5 bases and the J segment 1 base; nucleotides outside the gene matches: 8. CDR1 and CDR2 from the germline V gene are DFQATT and SNEGSKA (reference sequence). CDR3 in amino acids: CSAGRQGASYEQYF. CDR3 nucleotides: TGCAGTGCTGGAAGACAGGGAGCGTCCTACGAGCAGTACTTC.

This clonotype has just a few counts. The V gene is TRBV25-1, the J gene TRBJ2-5; no clear D. Germline V lookup: CDR1 MGHDK, CDR2 SYGVNS. CDR3 size: 14 residues. The ends were cut back, 1 base at V and 5 bases at J, with 11 bases in the middle. CDR3 region: CASSESLVLETQYF. For the CDR3, the DNA is TGTGCCAGCAGTGAATCTTTGGTTCTGGAGACCCAGTACTTC.

The chain employs TRBV19 and TRBJ2-1; 8 nucleotides line up with TRBD2. V shed 3 bases and J 7 bases; nucleotides not matched to a gene: 8. Germline lookup yields CDR1 LNHDA and CDR2 SQIVND (reference sequence). This CDR3 is built from 15 residues. This CDR3 reads CASSIWSGGRNEQFF. Written as DNA, the CDR3 is TGTGCCAGTAGTATTTGGAGCGGGGGCCGAAATGAGCAGTTCTTC. The full variable domain, in which reference TRBV19 and TRBJ2-1 provide the parts outside the CDR3, is DGGITQSPKYLFRKEGQNVTLSCEQNLNHDAMYWYRQDPGQGLRLIYYSQIVNDFQKGDIAEGYSVSREKKESFPLTVTSAQKNPTAFYLCASSIWSGGRNEQFFGPGTRLTVL.